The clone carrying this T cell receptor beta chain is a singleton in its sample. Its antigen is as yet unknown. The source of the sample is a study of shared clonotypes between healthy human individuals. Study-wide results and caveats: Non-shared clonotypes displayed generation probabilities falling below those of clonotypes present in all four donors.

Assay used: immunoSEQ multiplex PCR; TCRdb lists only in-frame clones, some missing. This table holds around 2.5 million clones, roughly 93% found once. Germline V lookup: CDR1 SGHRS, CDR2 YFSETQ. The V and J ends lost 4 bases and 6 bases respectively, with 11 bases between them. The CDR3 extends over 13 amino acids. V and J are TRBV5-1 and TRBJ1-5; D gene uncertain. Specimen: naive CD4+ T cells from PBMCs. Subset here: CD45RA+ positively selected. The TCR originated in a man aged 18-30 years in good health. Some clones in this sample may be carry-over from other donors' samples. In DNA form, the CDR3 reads TGCGCCAGCAGCCCAGACCCTGTTCAGCCCCAGCATTTT. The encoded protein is CASSPDPVQPQHF.